Listed below are T cell receptor beta chains from one sample, sequenced in a study of blood T cell repertoires in COVID-19. TCRdb's table, derived via immunoSEQ multiplex PCR, lists solely in-frame clones and lacks some. The repertoire includes over 100,000 clones, approximately 87% of them detected once, and about 20% sits in the top ten. Sequencing was carried out using peripheral blood. The receptor source for this set is a woman aged 55-69 years with acute or convalescent COVID-19. Both conserved end residues are part of each CDR3. Each record gives: D gene, V gene, clone size, J gene, CDR3 DNA, CDR3 protein. D genes are given only for firm matches. Only part of the rows carry a size: once, few, many, or a class if the clone is expanded.

TRBD1,TRBV18,NA,TRBJ1-3,TGTGCCAGCTCAACCGGGACAGGTGGAAACACCATATATTTT,CASSTGTGGNTIYF
TRBD2,TRBV14,NA,TRBJ2-1,TGTGCCAGCAGCCAAGTTCTAGCGGACAATGAGCAGTTCTTC,CASSQVLADNEQFF
NA,TRBV3-1/TRBV3-2,NA,TRBJ1-1,TGTGCCAGCAGCCCGACAGGCAAACGAATCGGGGCTTTCTTT,CASSPTGKRIGAFF
TRBD1,TRBV28,NA,TRBJ2-1,TGTGCCAGCAGTGAGGGGGACAGGGGGCTCGATGAGCAGTTCTTC,CASSEGDRGLDEQFF
TRBD1,TRBV5-1,NA,TRBJ2-3,TGCGCCAGCAGTGGACAGGGGGCCGGAGATACGCAGTATTTT,CASSGQGAGDTQYF
TRBD1,TRBV5-4,NA,TRBJ1-2,TGTGCCAGCAGCAATGGACAGGGAAAGGGTTATAGCTACACCTTC,CASSNGQGKGYSYTF
TRBD1,TRBV15,NA,TRBJ1-5,TGTGCCACCAGCAGGGCAACAGGGGCGCCCCAGCATTTT,CATSRATGAPQHF
NA,TRBV19,NA,TRBJ1-2,TGTGCCAGTAGAAGAGGGACAAGCTATGGCTACACCTTC,CASRRGTSYGYTF
TRBD2,TRBV9,NA,TRBJ2-3,TGTGCCAGCAGCGCGAGAGGGGCTAGCGGGTCAGATACGCAGTATTTT,CASSARGASGSDTQYF
NA,TRBV5-1,NA,TRBJ2-5,TGCGCCAGCACCACAACAGGGAAAGGGGAGACCCAGTACTTC,CASTTTGKGETQYF
NA,TRBV10-3,NA,TRBJ1-2,TGTGCCATCAGGGCAACAGGGTGGGGTAACTATGGCTACACCTTC,CAIRATGWGNYGYTF
TRBD2,TRBV5-4,few,TRBJ2-1,TGTGCCAGCAGTTCGACTAGCGGGGCCGCCTCCTACAATGAGCAGTTCTTC,CASSSTSGAASYNEQFF
NA,TRBV9,NA,TRBJ2-5,TGTGCCAGCAGCCCTAGTGCGGTCCCTGGGGAGACCCAGTACTTC,CASSPSAVPGETQYF
TRBD2,TRBV28,once,TRBJ2-7,TGTGCCAGCAGCTACGGACTAGCGGGGGCCTCCTACGAGCAGTACTTC,CASSYGLAGASYEQYF
TRBD2,TRBV7-9,once,TRBJ2-4,TGTGCCAGCAGCTTACTCAGCGGGACTAGCCAGGTTCAGTACTTC,CASSLLSGTSQVQYF
NA,TRBV30,once,TRBJ1-2,TGTGCCTGGACCTCCCCGGGGGGTAAGGGCTACACCTTC,CAWTSPGGKGYTF
TRBD1,TRBV6-5,NA,TRBJ1-5,TGTGCCAGCAGCGCGACAGGGAATCAGCCCCAGCATTTT,CASSATGNQPQHF
TRBD1,TRBV30,NA,TRBJ1-2,TGTGCCTACTGCCGGGACAGTAACTATGGCTACACCTTC,CAYCRDSNYGYTF
NA,TRBV19,NA,TRBJ2-2,TGTGCCAGTAGTATCGCGGCAAACACCGGGGAGCTGTTTTTT,CASSIAANTGELFF
NA,TRBV4-3,NA,TRBJ1-5,TGCGCCAGCAGCCAAGATATCGGAGGCAATCAGCCCCAGCATTTT,CASSQDIGGNQPQHF
NA,TRBV9,NA,TRBJ1-1,TGTGCCAGCAGCGTCAATCAGGATCCCATGAACACTGAAGCTTTCTTT,CASSVNQDPMNTEAFF
TRBD2,TRBV7-9,NA,TRBJ2-1,TGTGCCAGCAGACGCGGGACTAGCGGGGGCTATGAGCAGTTCTTC,CASRRGTSGGYEQFF